The text below deals with one T cell receptor beta chain. Its antigen remains unidentified. Germline CDR1 LNHDA, CDR2 SQIVND (reference sequence). Trimming stripped 6 bases from V and 3 bases from J, with 11 bases between. The CDR3 totals 14 residues. This sample is part of a study of cytomegalovirus exposure and HLA in healthy donors. Use of 60 Vbeta and 13 Jbeta primers characterized the PCR. Sequenced by immunoSEQ multiplex PCR; TCRdb stores in-frame clones only, minus some. The sample totals more than 100,000 clones. Everyone who donated was a healthy bone marrow donor. Study results and limitations: The study designated 150 or so TCR beta chains cytomegalovirus-associated. Later findings reportedly placed an Asian-associated ancestry cluster below the roughly 700-donor mean for N-insertions.

This rearrangement joins TRBV19 to TRBJ1-4; TRBD1 is a possible D gene (5 bases). The receptor's source is a man between 18 and 29 years old in good health and CMV-seronegative. Sample: PBMCs. The CDR3 coding sequence is TGTGCCAGTAGGATCGACAGATCTAATGAAAAACTGTTTTTT. Amino acid sequence: CASRIDRSNEKLFF.